The rows below give T cell receptor beta chains drawn from one sample of a study of blood T cell repertoires in COVID-19. This table comes from immunoSEQ multiplex PCR, and its TCRdb copy is limited to in-frame clones, with some not included. The repertoire holds 150,000 or so clones, with roughly 80% as singletons. The sequencing input was peripheral blood. The receptors shown here come from a human donor in a cohort sampled during active COVID-19. Both conserved end residues are part of each CDR3. The D gene is left open where the match is weak. The size field is filled for only some rows; it gives once, few, many or a size class.

CDR3 protein,CDR3 DNA,D gene,J gene,V gene,clone size
CASSPPGKVAYEQYF,TGTGCCAGCAGTCCCCCAGGGAAGGTTGCCTACGAGCAGTACTTC,.,TRBJ2-7,TRBV7-6,.
CASSQVEGSEQYF,TGTGCCAGCAGCCAAGTTGAGGGTTCCGAGCAGTACTTC,.,TRBJ2-7,TRBV3-1/TRBV3-2,.
CAWSKGALSNQPQHF,TGTGCCTGGAGTAAAGGGGCCCTTAGCAATCAGCCCCAGCATTTT,.,TRBJ1-5,TRBV30,few
CASSPRADSYEQYF,TGTGCCAGCAGCCCCCGTGCGGACTCCTACGAGCAGTACTTC,.,TRBJ2-7,TRBV7-9,.
CASSGQGNQQPQHF,TGTGCCAGCAGTGGACAGGGAAATCAACAGCCCCAGCATTTT,TRBD1,TRBJ1-5,TRBV2,.
CATSPGGTSGGQETQYF,TGTGCCACCAGCCCCGGGGGCACTAGCGGGGGACAAGAGACCCAGTACTTC,TRBD2,TRBJ2-5,TRBV15,.
CASSYQTGGGDTQYF,TGTGCCAGCAGTTACCAGACAGGGGGTGGAGATACGCAGTATTTT,TRBD1,TRBJ2-3,TRBV6-5,.
CASSQDGYNEQFF,TGTGCCAGCAGCCAAGACGGTTACAATGAGCAGTTCTTC,.,TRBJ2-1,TRBV4-2,.
CASSYTGLDSPLHF,TGTGCCAGCAGTTACACCGGGTTGGATTCACCCCTCCACTTT,.,TRBJ1-6,TRBV6-2/TRBV6-3,few
CASSPRQTSSGNTIYF,TGTGCCAGCAGCCCGCGACAGACCAGCTCTGGAAACACCATATATTTT,.,TRBJ1-3,TRBV9,.
CASSHSGDPTDTQYF,TGCGCCAGCAGCCATAGCGGGGACCCCACAGATACGCAGTATTTT,TRBD2,TRBJ2-3,TRBV5-1,.
CASSPQGNTIYF,TGTGCCAGCAGCCCTCAGGGAAACACCATATATTTT,.,TRBJ1-3,TRBV7-8,.
CASSLGTGGEKLFF,TGTGCCAGCAGCTTAGGGACAGGGGGAGAAAAACTGTTTTTT,TRBD1,TRBJ1-4,TRBV7-2,.
CASTLAGRSSYEQYF,TGTGCCAGCACCTTAGCGGGGCGGAGCTCCTACGAGCAGTACTTC,TRBD2,TRBJ2-7,TRBV5-6,.
CASSLVGGANTGELFF,TGTGCCAGCAGCTTAGTCGGGGGGGCGAACACCGGGGAGCTGTTTTTT,TRBD2,TRBJ2-2,TRBV7-2,.
CASSFGGNTGELFF,TGTGCCAGCAGCTTTGGAGGGAACACCGGGGAGCTGTTTTTT,.,TRBJ2-2,TRBV5-5,once
CASSSRTGMDSGNTIYF,TGTGCCAGCAGCTCTCGGACAGGGATGGACTCTGGAAACACCATATATTTT,TRBD1,TRBJ1-3,TRBV9,.
CASSGSTGYQPQHF,TGTGCCAGCAGCGGATCTACAGGGTATCAGCCCCAGCATTTT,.,TRBJ1-5,TRBV7-9,.
CASSYSGGTGFEKLFF,TGTGCCAGCAGTTACAGTGGGGGGACAGGATTCGAAAAACTGTTTTTT,TRBD1,TRBJ1-4,TRBV6-5,.
CASSAQSGGGNYNEQFF,TGTGCCAGCAGCGCCCAATCGGGAGGGGGGAACTACAATGAGCAGTTCTTC,TRBD2,TRBJ2-1,TRBV9,.
CASSSLTGAYEQYF,TGCGCCAGCAGCTCTTTGACAGGGGCCTACGAGCAGTACTTC,TRBD1,TRBJ2-7,TRBV5-1,.
CASSLAVGSEQFF,TGCGCCAGCAGCTTGGCCGTGGGCAGTGAGCAGTTCTTC,.,TRBJ2-1,TRBV5-1,.
CAWSRITGGVSTEAFF,TGTGCCTGGAGTCGAATCACAGGGGGCGTGAGCACTGAAGCTTTCTTT,TRBD1,TRBJ1-1,TRBV30,few
CASRPTGEGSPLHF,TGCGCCAGCAGGCCGACAGGGGAGGGTTCACCCCTCCACTTT,TRBD1,TRBJ1-6,TRBV5-1,.
CASSQDASGGSWEQYF,TGCGCCAGCAGCCAAGATGCTAGCGGGGGTTCTTGGGAGCAGTACTTC,TRBD2,TRBJ2-7,TRBV4-3,.
CASSPPGRGSKNTEAFF,TGCGCCAGCAGCCCCCCCGGTCGGGGGTCTAAGAACACTGAAGCTTTCTTT,.,TRBJ1-1,TRBV5-1,.
CASSPSDRSLHF,TGTGCCAGCAGTCCCTCAGACAGGAGCCTCCACTTT,.,TRBJ1-6,TRBV27,.
CASSGMYRGNSYEQYF,TGCGCCAGCAGCGGAATGTATCGCGGCAACTCCTACGAGCAGTACTTC,.,TRBJ2-7,TRBV4-1,.
CASSRQQDYEQYF,TGTGCCAGTAGCCGCCAGCAGGACTACGAGCAGTACTTC,.,TRBJ2-7,TRBV19,.
CASSLGPREEKLFF,TGCGCCAGCAGCTTGGGCCCCCGGGAAGAAAAACTGTTTTTT,.,TRBJ1-4,TRBV5-1,.
CASRLEGGTNTGELFF,TGTGCAAGTCGCTTAGAAGGAGGGACGAACACCGGGGAGCTGTTTTTT,.,TRBJ2-2,TRBV12-2,.
CASSETVSYEQYF,TGTGCCAGCAGTGAAACAGTCTCCTACGAGCAGTACTTC,.,TRBJ2-7,TRBV25-1,.
CASSQDKESSYNSPLHF,TGCGCCAGCAGCCAAGATAAGGAGAGCTCCTATAATTCACCCCTCCACTTT,.,TRBJ1-6,TRBV4-3,.
CASSPKSAGTDTQYF,TGTGCCAGCAGCCCAAAGTCTGCAGGCACAGATACGCAGTATTTT,.,TRBJ2-3,TRBV7-2,.
CASSSGQGSSTEAFF,TGTGCCAGCAGCTCCGGACAGGGATCGAGCACTGAAGCTTTCTTT,TRBD1,TRBJ1-1,TRBV7-9,once
CASSLADREQYF,TGTGCCAGCAGCTTAGCGGACAGGGAGCAGTACTTC,TRBD1,TRBJ2-7,TRBV7-8,few
CASSPSGDYGYTF,TGCGCCAGCAGCCCTTCGGGGGACTATGGCTACACCTTC,.,TRBJ1-2,TRBV5-1,.
CASSPPGSGNTIYF,TGCGCCAGCAGCCCCCCCGGCTCTGGAAACACCATATATTTT,.,TRBJ1-3,TRBV5-1,.
CASSTPGVGNSPLHF,TGTGCCAGTAGTACCCCAGGGGTTGGGAATTCACCCCTCCACTTT,.,TRBJ1-6,TRBV19,.
CASSLVTGRNYGYTF,TGTGCCAGCAGCTTAGTTACAGGGCGTAACTATGGCTACACCTTC,.,TRBJ1-2,TRBV7-8,.
CASSPPPQGRQETQYF,TGTGCCAGCAGCCCACCTCCACAGGGGAGGCAAGAGACCCAGTACTTC,.,TRBJ2-5,TRBV7-7,.
CASSKGDRSYNEQFF,TGTGCCAGTAGTAAGGGGGACCGCTCCTACAATGAGCAGTTCTTC,.,TRBJ2-1,TRBV19,.
CAIRKGVTEAFF,TGTGCCATTCGGAAGGGGGTGACTGAAGCTTTCTTT,.,TRBJ1-1,TRBV19,.
CASSPGSLNTEAFF,TGTGCCAGCAGCCCGGGATCCCTGAACACTGAAGCTTTCTTT,.,TRBJ1-1,TRBV7-3,.
CASSPPGLFNTEAFF,TGTGCCAGCAGCCCCCCCGGACTCTTCAACACTGAAGCTTTCTTT,.,TRBJ1-1,TRBV28,.
CASSGYRTDTQYF,TGTGCCAGCAGCGGCTACAGAACAGATACGCAGTATTTT,.,TRBJ2-3,TRBV7-9,once